What follows is one T cell receptor (beta chain) and its context. Its antigen is as yet unknown. Researchers prepared the TCRbeta library using unique molecular identifiers, the study reports. TCRdb re-analysed the PCR reads in MiXCR, keeping a single row per CDR3 protein. Of 550,000 to 600,000 distinct CDR3 sequences in the sample, 20% to 25% were seen once. This sample was taken from a study of T-cell reconstitution after alpha-beta-depleted transplantation in children. This CDR3 contains 13 residues. With 5 bases clipped from V and 6 bases from J, the junction kept 5 bases outside the gene matches. The study, taken as a whole, reports: It was newly produced T cells that mostly accounted for T-cell counts and diversity one year after transplant. It was surviving recipient T cells and thymic progenitors that gave some patients high TCRbeta diversity at day 60. At around two months after transplant, the alpha-beta T cells were reportedly derived from several hundred expanded clones that came from non-depleted graft cells.

The clonotype originates from a boy under three years old who had a stem cell transplant for acute myeloid leukemia, so the T cells may come from the graft donor. This chain uses TRBV12-3 or TRBV12-4 with TRBJ2-3; the match to TRBD2 covers 7 bases. Sample: PBMCs, mostly from graft donor cells, taken 360 days after TCRalphabeta/CD19-depleted stem cell transplant. CDR3 residues: CASSSRRGDTQYF. In DNA, the CDR3 is TGTGCCAGCAGTAGCCGGCGGGGGGATACGCAGTATTTT.